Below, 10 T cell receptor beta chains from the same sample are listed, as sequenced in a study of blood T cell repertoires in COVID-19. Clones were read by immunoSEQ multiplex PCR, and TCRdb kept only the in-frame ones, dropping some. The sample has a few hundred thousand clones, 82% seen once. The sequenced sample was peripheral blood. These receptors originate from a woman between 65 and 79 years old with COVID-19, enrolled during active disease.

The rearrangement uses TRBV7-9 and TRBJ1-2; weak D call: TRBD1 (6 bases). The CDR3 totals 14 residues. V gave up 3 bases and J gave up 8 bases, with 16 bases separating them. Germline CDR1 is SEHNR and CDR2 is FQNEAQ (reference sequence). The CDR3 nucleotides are TGTGCCAGCAGCTTTTCGGGACACCCCATGGGCTACACCTTC. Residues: CASSFSGHPMGYTF.

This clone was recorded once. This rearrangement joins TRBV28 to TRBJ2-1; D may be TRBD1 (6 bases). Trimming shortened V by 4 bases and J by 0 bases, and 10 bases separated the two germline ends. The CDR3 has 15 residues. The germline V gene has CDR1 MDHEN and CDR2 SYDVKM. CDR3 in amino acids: CASSYEGGSYNEQFF. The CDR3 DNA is TGTGCCAGCAGTTACGAAGGGGGCTCCTACAATGAGCAGTTCTTC. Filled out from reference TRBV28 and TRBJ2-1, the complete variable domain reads DVKVTQSSRYLVKRTGEKVFLECVQDMDHENMFWYRQDPGLGLRLIYFSYDVKMKEKGDIPEGYSVSREKKERFSLILESASTNQTSMYLCASSYEGGSYNEQFFGPGTRLTVL.

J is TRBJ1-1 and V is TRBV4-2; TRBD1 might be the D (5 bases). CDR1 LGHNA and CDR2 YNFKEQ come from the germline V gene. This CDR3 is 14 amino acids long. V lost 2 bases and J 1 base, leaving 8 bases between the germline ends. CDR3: CASSQRGENTEAFF. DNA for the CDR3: TGTGCCAGCAGCCAAAGGGGCGAGAACACTGAAGCTTTCTTT.

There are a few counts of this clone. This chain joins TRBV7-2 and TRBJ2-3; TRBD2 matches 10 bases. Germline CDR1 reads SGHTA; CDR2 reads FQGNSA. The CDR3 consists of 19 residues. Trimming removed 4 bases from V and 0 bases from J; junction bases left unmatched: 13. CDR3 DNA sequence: TGTGCCAGCAGCTCCCGAGCAACTAGCGGGATCTTTAGCACAGATACGCAGTATTTT. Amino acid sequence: CASSSRATSGIFSTDTQYF.

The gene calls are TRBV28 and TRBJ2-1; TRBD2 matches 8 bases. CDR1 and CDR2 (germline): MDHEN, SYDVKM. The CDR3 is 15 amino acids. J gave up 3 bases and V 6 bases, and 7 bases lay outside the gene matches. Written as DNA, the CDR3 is TGTGCCAGCAGCCCCGCGGGAGGTCACTACAATGAGCAGTTCTTC. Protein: CASSPAGGHYNEQFF.

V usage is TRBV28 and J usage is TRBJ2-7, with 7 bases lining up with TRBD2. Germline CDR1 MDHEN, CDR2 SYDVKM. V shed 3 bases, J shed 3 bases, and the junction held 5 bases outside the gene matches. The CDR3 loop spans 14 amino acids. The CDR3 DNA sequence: TGTGCCAGCAGTTTGGGGGGGAGAATCTACGAGCAGTACTTC. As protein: CASSLGGRIYEQYF.

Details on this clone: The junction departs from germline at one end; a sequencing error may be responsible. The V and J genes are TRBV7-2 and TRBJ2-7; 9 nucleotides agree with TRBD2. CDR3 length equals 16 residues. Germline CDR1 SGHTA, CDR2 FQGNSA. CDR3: CASSLTSSGIPFHQRF. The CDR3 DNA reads TGTGCCAGCAGCTTGACTTCTAGCGGGATCCCCTTTCACCAGAGATTC.

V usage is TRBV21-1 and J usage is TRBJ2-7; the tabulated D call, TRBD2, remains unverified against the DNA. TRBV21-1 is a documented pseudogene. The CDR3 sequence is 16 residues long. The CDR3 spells CASSRLLNTKSYEQYF. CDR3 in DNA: TGTGCCAGCAGCAGGCTCCTGAATACTAAGTCCTACGAGCAGTACTTC.

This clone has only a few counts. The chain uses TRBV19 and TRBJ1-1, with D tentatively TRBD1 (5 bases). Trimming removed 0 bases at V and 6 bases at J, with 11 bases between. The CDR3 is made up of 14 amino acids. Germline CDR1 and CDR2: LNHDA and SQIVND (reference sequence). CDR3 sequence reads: CASSIDGGRAEAFF. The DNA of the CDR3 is TGTGCCAGTAGTATAGACGGGGGTAGGGCTGAAGCTTTCTTT.

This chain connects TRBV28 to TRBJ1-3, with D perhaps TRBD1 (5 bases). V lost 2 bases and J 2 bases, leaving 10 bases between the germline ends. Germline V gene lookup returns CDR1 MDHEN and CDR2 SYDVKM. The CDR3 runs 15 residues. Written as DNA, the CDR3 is TGTGCCAGCAGTTTAGGGGCGGCCGCTGGAAACACCATATATTTT. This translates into CASSLGAAAGNTIYF.